The text below deals with one T cell receptor beta chain. TCRdb re-called the 5' RACE reads and shows each CDR3 protein once, DNA omitted. The sample has over 200,000 distinct CDR3 sequences. This entry is derived from a study of monozygotic twins with inflammatory bowel disease. CDR3 size: 14 residues. CDR1 is SQVTM, CDR2 ANQGSEA, per germline. Sequencing was done on a sample of blood. The V gene is TRBV29-1, the J gene TRBJ2-2; without DNA, the TCRdb call of TRBD2 cannot be checked. This TCR came from a human donor with ulcerative colitis or Crohn's disease, or a healthy co-twin of an affected twin (not recorded which). The CDR3 loop is CSVGGGLYTGELFF.